This T cell receptor beta chain was identified in a study of blood T cell repertoires in COVID-19. CDR3 length: 16 residues. Looked up from germline, CDR1 is SGHAT and CDR2 is FQDESV (reference sequence). V was clipped by 5 bases and J by 12 bases; unmatched bases: 11. Sequencing was performed with immunoSEQ multiplex PCR; in TCRdb, only in-frame clones are kept and a portion is missing. Of under 550,000 clones in the sample, approximately 90% are singletons; the top ten hold roughly 0.76%. The receptor's source is a man aged 18-30 years with COVID-19, enrolled during active disease. Input material: peripheral blood. The chain couples TRBV11-1 to TRBJ2-1; 15 bases are a match to TRBD2. Here the CDR3 reads CASSLWTSGGVGGQFF. The CDR3 coding sequence is TGTGCCAGCAGCCTTTGGACTAGCGGGGGGGTAGGTGGGCAGTTCTTC.